The sequence of this TCR beta chain was determined in a study of blood T cell repertoires in COVID-19. In the study overall: Sample material is recorded as cDNA or gDNA derived from T cells, B-cell-depleted T cells, or PBMCs.

This clone was seen just once. Original methodology: Estimates of nucleated cell counts were drawn from the amplification of reference gene primers. Clones were read by immunoSEQ multiplex PCR, and TCRdb kept only the in-frame ones, dropping some. The V and J calls and clone size were taken over from that table, and D and trimming were inferred from the DNA. The table lists a few hundred thousand clones, around 90% of them singletons. The source of this sequence is a woman in her fifties or sixties who had recovered from COVID-19. The sample was peripheral blood.

The CDR3 DNA reads TGTGCCAGCTCACCAACCAGGGGTCCTAACTATGGCTACACCTTC. Its protein product is CASSPTRGPNYGYTF. V usage is TRBV18 and J usage is TRBJ1-2; the D gene is possibly TRBD1 (6 bases). V was shortened by 2 bases and J by 0 bases, with 10 bases between the two germline ends. In germline, CDR1 is KGHSH, CDR2 LQKENI. The CDR3 loop spans 15 amino acids.